Described below is a single T cell receptor (beta chain) sequence and its context. The sample belongs to a study of blood T cells in healthy people across ages. Using a J-beta primer mix together with a sample-barcoded 5' primer, a second PCR was run for about 6 to 12 cycles. TCRdb ran MiXCR on the 5' RACE reads and lists one entry per CDR3 protein. Of hundreds of thousands of distinct CDR3 sequences listed, 25% to 30% are singletons. The CDR3 is 20 amino acids. V lost 3 bases and J 0 bases, leaving 21 bases between the germline ends. This sequence joins TRBV12-3 or TRBV12-4 and TRBJ1-6, with no clear D. This clonotype originated in a woman of 80 years or more in good health. Material: blood. The CDR3 DNA is TGTGCCAGCAGTTTTCGGTCGTCGTTGGACGTGAGCTCCTATAATTCACCCCTCCACTTT. It is translated as CASSFRSSLDVSSYNSPLHF.